These T cell receptor beta chains were read from a single sample in a study of blood T cell repertoires in COVID-19. Only in-frame clones appear in the TCRdb table, and some are missing; sequencing was by immunoSEQ multiplex PCR. The sample has fewer than 50,000 clones, 81% seen once. Sequencing was carried out using peripheral blood. The source is a man aged 35 to 55 with active or convalescent COVID-19. The CDR3 runs from the conserved cysteine through the conserved F or W. The D gene is left open where the match is weak. Only some rows state a clone size, as once, few, many or a class for expanded clones.

- TRBJ2-1 12 TRBV29-1 TRBD2 CSVTLAGNEQFF TGCAGCGTTACACTAGCGGGTAATGAGCAGTTCTTC
- TRBJ1-1 18 TRBV4-3 - CASSQDYRHPSPNTEAFF TGCGCCAGCAGCCAAGATTACCGACACCCAAGCCCGAACACTGAAGCTTTCTTT
once TRBJ2-2 16 TRBV24-1 TRBD1 CATSDRGQVNTGELFF TGTGCCACCAGTGACCGAGGACAGGTGAACACCGGGGAGCTGTTTTTT
- TRBJ2-2 19 TRBV9 TRBD2 CASSASLAGGPSNTGELFF TGTGCCAGCAGCGCCTCACTAGCGGGGGGGCCATCGAACACCGGGGAGCTGTTTTTT
- TRBJ2-7 13 TRBV3-1/TRBV3-2 - CASSLKGGYEQYF TGTGCCAGCAGCCTAAAAGGGGGTTACGAGCAGTACTTC
- TRBJ2-5 15 TRBV10-1 TRBD1 CASSEPGQGRETQYF TGCGCCAGCAGTGAGCCGGGACAGGGTCGTGAGACCCAGTACTTC
- TRBJ2-3 16 TRBV25-1 - CASSGPIERGTDTQYF TGTGCCAGCAGTGGGCCCATTGAGAGGGGCACAGATACGCAGTATTTT
- TRBJ2-2 16 TRBV7-7 - CASSLGGAGSTGELFF TGTGCTAGCAGCTTAGGGGGAGCGGGAAGCACCGGGGAGCTGTTTTTT
- TRBJ2-7 15 TRBV7-2 TRBD1 CASSLVGTGTYEQYF TGTGCCAGCAGCTTAGTTGGGACAGGGACCTACGAGCAGTACTTC
many TRBJ2-5 15 TRBV19 - CASSIGKGYVETQYF TGTGCCAGTAGTATTGGGAAGGGGTACGTGGAGACCCAGTACTTC
once TRBJ1-1 14 TRBV19 - CASSIRRERIEAFF TGTGCCAGTAGTATACGCAGGGAACGGATCGAAGCTTTCTTT
- TRBJ1-2 11 TRBV6-5 - CASKGVSGYTF TGTGCCAGCAAGGGGGTTTCCGGCTACACCTTC
- TRBJ2-7 13 TRBV5-1 TRBD1 CASSGTGADEQYF TGCGCCAGCTCCGGGACAGGGGCGGATGAGCAGTACTTC
- TRBJ1-6 15 TRBV6-5 - CASSNEQGRNSPLHF TGTGCCAGCAGCAACGAACAGGGACGCAATTCACCCCTCCACTTT
- TRBJ1-2 14 TRBV5-5 TRBD1 CASSTGDRNYGYTF TGTGCCAGCAGCACCGGGGACAGGAACTATGGCTACACCTTC
- TRBJ2-1 14 TRBV27 - CASTDGGSYNEQFF TGTGCCAGTACGGATGGGGGGAGCTACAATGAGCAGTTCTTC
- TRBJ2-5 16 TRBV24-1 - CATSANAGYGAETQYF TGTGCCACCAGTGCTAATGCGGGGTACGGTGCGGAGACCCAGTACTTC
- TRBJ1-2 17 TRBV5-1 - CASSLQTSSYSNYGYTF TGCGCCAGCAGTTTGCAAACCTCTTCCTACTCTAACTATGGCTACACCTTC
once TRBJ1-2 13 TRBV11-2 TRBD1 CASSLLGGGGYTF TGTGCCAGCAGCTTATTAGGGGGCGGCGGCTACACCTTC
- TRBJ2-4 15 TRBV29-1 TRBD1 CSVSDRVVAKNIQYF TGCAGCGTCTCGGACAGGGTGGTTGCCAAAAACATTCAGTACTTC